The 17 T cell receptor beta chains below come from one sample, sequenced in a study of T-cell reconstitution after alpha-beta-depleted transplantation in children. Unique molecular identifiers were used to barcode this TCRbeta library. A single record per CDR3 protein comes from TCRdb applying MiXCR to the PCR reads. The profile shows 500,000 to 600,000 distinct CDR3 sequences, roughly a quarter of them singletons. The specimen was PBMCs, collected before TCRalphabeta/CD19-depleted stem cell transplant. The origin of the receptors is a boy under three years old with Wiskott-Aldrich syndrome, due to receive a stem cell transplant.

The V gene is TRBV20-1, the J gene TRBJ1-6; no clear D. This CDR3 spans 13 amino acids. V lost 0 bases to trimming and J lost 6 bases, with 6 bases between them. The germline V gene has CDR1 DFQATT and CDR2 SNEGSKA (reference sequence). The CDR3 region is CSARDRLNSPLHF. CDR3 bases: TGCAGTGCTAGAGATAGGCTTAATTCACCCCTCCACTTT.

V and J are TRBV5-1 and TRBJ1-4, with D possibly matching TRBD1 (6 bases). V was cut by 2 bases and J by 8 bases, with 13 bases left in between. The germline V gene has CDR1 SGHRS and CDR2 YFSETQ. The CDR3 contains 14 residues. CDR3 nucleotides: TGCGCCAGCAGCTTTACAGGGTCTGGAGAAAAACTGTTTTTT. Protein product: CASSFTGSGEKLFF.

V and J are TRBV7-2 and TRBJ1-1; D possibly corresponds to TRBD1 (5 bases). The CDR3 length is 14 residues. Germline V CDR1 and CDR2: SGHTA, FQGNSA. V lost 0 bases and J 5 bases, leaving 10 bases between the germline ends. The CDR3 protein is CASSLAGRATEAFF. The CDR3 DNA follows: TGTGCCAGCAGCTTAGCTGGCAGGGCTACTGAAGCTTTCTTT.

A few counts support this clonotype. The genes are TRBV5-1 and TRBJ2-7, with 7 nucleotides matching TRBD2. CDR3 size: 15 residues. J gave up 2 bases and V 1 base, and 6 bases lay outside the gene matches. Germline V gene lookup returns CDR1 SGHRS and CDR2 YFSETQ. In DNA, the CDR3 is TGCGCCAGCAGCTTGTTATCTAGCGGAGCCTACGAGCAGTACTTC. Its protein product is CASSLLSSGAYEQYF.

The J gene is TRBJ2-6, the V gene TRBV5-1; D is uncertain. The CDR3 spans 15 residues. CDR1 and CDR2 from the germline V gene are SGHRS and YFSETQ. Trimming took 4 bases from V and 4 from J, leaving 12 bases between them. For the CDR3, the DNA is TGCGCCAGCAGCCCTCTTGCGGCCGGGGCCAACGTCCTGACTTTC. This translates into CASSPLAAGANVLTF. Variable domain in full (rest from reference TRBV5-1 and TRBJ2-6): KAGVTQTPRYLIKTRGQQVTLSCSPISGHRSVSWYQQTPGQGLQFLFEYFSETQRNKGNFPGRFSGRQFSNSRSEMNVSTLELGDSALYLCASSPLAAGANVLTFGAGSRLTVL.

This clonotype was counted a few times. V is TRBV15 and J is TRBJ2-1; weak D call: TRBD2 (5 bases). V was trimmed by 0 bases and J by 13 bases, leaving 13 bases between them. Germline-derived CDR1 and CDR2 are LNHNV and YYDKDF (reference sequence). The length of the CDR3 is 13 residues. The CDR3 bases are TGTGCCACCAGCAGAGATGAAGGAGACTATCAGTTCTTC. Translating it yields CATSRDEGDYQFF. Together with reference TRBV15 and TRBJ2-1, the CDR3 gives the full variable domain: DAMVIQNPRYQVTQFGKPVTLSCSQTLNHNVMYWYQQKSSQAPKLLFHYYDKDFNNEADTPDNFQSRRPNTSFCFLDIRSPGLGDTAMYLCATSRDEGDYQFFGPGTRLTVL.

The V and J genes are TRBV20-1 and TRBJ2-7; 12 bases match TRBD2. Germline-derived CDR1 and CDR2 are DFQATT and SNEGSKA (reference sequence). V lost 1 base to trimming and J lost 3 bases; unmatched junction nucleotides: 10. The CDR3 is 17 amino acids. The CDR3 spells CSARVRTWTSGNYEQYF. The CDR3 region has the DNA TGCAGTGCTAGAGTTCGGACTTGGACTAGCGGGAACTACGAGCAGTACTTC.

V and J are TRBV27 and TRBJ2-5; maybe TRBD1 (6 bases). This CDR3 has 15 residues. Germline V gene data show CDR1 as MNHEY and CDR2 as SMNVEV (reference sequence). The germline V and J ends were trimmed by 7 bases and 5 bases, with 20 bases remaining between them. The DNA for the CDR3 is TGTGCCAGCAAACCCGGACGACGGCAGGGGGAGACCCAGTACTTC. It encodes CASKPGRRQGETQYF.

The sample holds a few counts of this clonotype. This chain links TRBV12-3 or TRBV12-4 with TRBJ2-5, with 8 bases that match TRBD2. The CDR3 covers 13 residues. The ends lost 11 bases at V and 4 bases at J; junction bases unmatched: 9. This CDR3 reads CASVGLAGETQYF. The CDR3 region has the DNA TGTGCCTCCGTCGGGCTAGCGGGAGAGACCCAGTACTTC.

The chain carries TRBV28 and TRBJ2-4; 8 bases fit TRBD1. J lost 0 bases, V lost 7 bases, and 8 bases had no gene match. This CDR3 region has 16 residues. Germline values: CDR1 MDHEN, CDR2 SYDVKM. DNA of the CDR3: TGTGCCAGCACCCCCGGACAGGGACTAGCCAAAAACATTCAGTACTTC. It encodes CASTPGQGLAKNIQYF.

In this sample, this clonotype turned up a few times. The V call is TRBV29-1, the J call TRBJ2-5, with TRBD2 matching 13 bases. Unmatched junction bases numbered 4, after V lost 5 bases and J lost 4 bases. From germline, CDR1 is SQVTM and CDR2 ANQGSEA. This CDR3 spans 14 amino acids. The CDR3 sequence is CSVMRLAGGETQYF. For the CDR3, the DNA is TGCAGCGTTATGCGACTAGCGGGAGGAGAGACCCAGTACTTC.

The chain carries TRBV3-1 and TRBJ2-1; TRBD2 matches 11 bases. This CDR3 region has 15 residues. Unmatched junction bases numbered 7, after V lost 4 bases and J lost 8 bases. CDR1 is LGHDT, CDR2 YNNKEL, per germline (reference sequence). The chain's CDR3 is CASSLGLAALDEQFF. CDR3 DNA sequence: TGTGCCAGCAGCCTGGGACTAGCGGCTTTGGATGAGCAGTTCTTC.

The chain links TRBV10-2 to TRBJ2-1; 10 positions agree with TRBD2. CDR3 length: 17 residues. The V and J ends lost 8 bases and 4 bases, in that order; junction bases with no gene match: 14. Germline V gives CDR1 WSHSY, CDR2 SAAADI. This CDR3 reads CASRMPLAGKGYNEQFF. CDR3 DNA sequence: TGCGCCAGCCGAATGCCACTAGCGGGAAAGGGATACAATGAGCAGTTCTTC.

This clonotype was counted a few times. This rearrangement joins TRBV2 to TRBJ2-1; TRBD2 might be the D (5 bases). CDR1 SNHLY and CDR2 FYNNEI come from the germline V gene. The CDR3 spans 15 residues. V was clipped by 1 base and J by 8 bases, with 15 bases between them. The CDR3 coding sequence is TGTGCCAGCAGTGAAGAAGTGAGAGCGGTCGATGAGCAGTTCTTC. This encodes CASSEEVRAVDEQFF.

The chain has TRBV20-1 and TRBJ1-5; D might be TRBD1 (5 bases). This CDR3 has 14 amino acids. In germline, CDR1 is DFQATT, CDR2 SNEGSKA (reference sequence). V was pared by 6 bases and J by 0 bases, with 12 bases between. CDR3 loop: CSASDIYSNQPQHF. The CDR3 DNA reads TGCAGTGCGTCGGACATTTATAGCAATCAGCCCCAGCATTTT.

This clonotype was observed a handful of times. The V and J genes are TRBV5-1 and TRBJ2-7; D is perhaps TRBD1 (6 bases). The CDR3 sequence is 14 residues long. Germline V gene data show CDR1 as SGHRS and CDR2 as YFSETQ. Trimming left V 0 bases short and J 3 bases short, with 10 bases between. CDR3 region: CASSLEGQIYEQYF. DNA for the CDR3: TGCGCCAGCAGCTTGGAAGGACAGATCTACGAGCAGTACTTC.

For the CDR3, the DNA is TGTGCCACTCCCTCACAGGAAGCCGGGGCCAACGTCCTGACTTTC. Its protein is CATPSQEAGANVLTF. The chain has TRBV10-3 and TRBJ2-6, with D perhaps matching TRBD1 (5 bases). This CDR3 is built from 15 residues. Trimming shortened V by 10 bases and J by 4 bases, and 17 bases separated the two germline ends. In germline, CDR1 is ENHRY, CDR2 SYGVKD.